A single sample gave rise to the 5 T cell receptor beta chains below, sequenced in a study of blood T cell repertoires in COVID-19. Clones were sequenced by immunoSEQ multiplex PCR, and TCRdb holds only the in-frame ones, with some missing. This table holds approximately 310,000 clones, around 85% found once. Sequenced input: PBMCs or T cells enriched from blood (not recorded which). These receptors all stem from a woman in her thirties who had been exposed to COVID-19.

V is TRBV5-1 and J is TRBJ1-3, with 7 bases fitting TRBD1. Germline values: CDR1 SGHRS, CDR2 YFSETQ. V shed 3 bases and J 4 bases; nucleotides not matched to a gene: 7. The CDR3 has 15 amino acids. This CDR3 reads CASSYMTGSGNTIYF. CDR3 in DNA: TGCGCCAGCAGCTATATGACAGGGTCAGGAAACACCATATATTTT.

The chain combines TRBV9 with TRBJ2-7; D perhaps matches TRBD2 (5 bases). The CDR3 is 14 amino acids. CDR1 is SGDLS and CDR2 is YYNGEE in the germline V gene. V lost 7 bases and J lost 4, with 18 bases in between. The CDR3 here is CASSEGSTYYEQYF. Here the CDR3 DNA reads TGTGCCAGCTCCGAGGGATCGACTTATTACGAGCAGTACTTC.

The chain joins TRBV15 to TRBJ1-1, with 8 bases identical to TRBD1. This CDR3 spans 14 amino acids. The germline V gene has CDR1 LNHNV and CDR2 YYDKDF (reference sequence). Trimming took 9 bases from V and 2 from J; bases not matched to a gene: 8. CDR3: CATAVGTGNTEAFF. Written as DNA, the CDR3 is TGTGCCACGGCTGTCGGGACAGGAAACACTGAAGCTTTCTTT.

V and J are TRBV5-4 and TRBJ1-6, with 8 bases fitting TRBD1. CDR3 size: 15 residues. Germline CDR1 SGHNT, CDR2 YYREEE (reference sequence). Trimming cost V 4 bases and J 11 bases; bases outside gene matches: 11. The CDR3 reads CASSPGQGGVTPLHF. In DNA, the CDR3 is TGTGCCAGCAGCCCCGGACAGGGTGGCGTAACACCCCTCCACTTT.

The chain recombines TRBV19 with TRBJ1-6; 11 bases line up with TRBD1. With 6 bases clipped from V and 8 bases from J, the junction kept 9 bases outside the gene matches. The CDR3 is 16 amino acids. Germline CDR1 LNHDA, CDR2 SQIVND (reference sequence). This CDR3 is CASRGIPGQGDSPLHF. CDR3 nucleotides: TGTGCCAGTAGGGGGATCCCGGGACAGGGGGATTCACCCCTCCACTTT.